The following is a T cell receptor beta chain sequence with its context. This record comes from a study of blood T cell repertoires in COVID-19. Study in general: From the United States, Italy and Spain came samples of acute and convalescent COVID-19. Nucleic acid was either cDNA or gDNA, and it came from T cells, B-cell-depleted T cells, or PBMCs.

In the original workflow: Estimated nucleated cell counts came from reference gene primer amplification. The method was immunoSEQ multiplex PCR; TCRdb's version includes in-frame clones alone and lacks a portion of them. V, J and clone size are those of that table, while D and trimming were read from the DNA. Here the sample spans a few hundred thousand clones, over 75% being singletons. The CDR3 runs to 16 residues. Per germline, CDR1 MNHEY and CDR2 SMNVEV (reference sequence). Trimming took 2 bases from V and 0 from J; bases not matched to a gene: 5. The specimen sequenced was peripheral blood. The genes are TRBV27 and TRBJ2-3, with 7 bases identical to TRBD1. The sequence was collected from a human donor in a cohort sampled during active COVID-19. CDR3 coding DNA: TGTGCCAGCAGTTTAAGCAGGGGGTTGAGCACAGATACGCAGTATTTT. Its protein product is CASSLSRGLSTDTQYF.